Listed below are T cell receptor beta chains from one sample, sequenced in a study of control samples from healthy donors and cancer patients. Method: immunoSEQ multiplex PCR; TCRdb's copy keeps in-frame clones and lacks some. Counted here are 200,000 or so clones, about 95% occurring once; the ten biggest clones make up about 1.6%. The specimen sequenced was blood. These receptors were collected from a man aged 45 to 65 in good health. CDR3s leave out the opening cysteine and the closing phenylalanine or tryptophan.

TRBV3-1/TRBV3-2,ASSQARYGYT
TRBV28,ASSLWGGQGGANEKLF
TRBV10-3,ATAQSGVPQETQY
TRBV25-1,ASSETIWGNIQY
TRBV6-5,ASSFQVGELF
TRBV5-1,ASSPTTGGDYNEQF
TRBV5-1,ASSPDGPKRTGELF
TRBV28,ASSLELGTKRSNQPQH
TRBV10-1,ASSATSTDTQY
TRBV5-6,ASSLGANWGYT
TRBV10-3,AAGSPTSLEQF
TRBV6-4,ASSRTGDTGELF
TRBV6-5,ASRPHRDRNYGYT
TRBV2,ASSGDSYEQY
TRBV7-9,ASSRQASNSPLH
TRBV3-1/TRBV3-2,ASSPTRPGQGDGYT
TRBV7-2,ASSQRTGGFRQETQY
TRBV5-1,ASSGDRGEKLF
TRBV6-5,ASSYHQEGNEQF
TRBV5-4,ASSGSRGADTQY
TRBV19,ASRQRGVNLNYEQY
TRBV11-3,ASSLTAGYEAF
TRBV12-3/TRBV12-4,ASSSPWGAEAF
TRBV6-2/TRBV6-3,ASSYSQGRPSFGELF
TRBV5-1,ASSFSSGLGYEQY
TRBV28,ASSPLIYEQY
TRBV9,ASSPTDRDRGYT